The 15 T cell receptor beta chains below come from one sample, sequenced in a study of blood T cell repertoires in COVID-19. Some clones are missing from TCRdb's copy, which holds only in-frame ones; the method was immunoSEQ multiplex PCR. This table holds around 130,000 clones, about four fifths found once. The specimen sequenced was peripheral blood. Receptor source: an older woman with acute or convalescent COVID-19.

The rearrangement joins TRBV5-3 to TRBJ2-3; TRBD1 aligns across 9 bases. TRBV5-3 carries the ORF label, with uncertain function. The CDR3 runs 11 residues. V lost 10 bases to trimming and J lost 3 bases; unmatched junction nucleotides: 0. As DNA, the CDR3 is TGTGCCGACAGGGGGACAGATACGCAGTATTTT. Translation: CADRGTDTQYF.

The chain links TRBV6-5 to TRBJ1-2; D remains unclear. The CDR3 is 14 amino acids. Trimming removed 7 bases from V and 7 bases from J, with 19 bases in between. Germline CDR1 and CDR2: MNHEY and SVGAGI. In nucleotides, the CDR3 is TGTGCCAGCATCCAAAGGCAGGAAGGTTCTGGCTACACCTTC. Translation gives CASIQRQEGSGYTF.

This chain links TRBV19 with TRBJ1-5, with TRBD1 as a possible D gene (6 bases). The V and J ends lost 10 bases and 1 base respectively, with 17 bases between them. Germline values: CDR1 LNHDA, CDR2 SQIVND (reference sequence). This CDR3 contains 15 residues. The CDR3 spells CATSSLGHSNQPQHF. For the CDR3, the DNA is TGTGCCACCTCATCCCTGGGACACAGCAATCAGCCCCAGCATTTT. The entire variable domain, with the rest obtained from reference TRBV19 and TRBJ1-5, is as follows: DGGITQSPKYLFRKEGQNVTLSCEQNLNHDAMYWYRQDPGQGLRLIYYSQIVNDFQKGDIAEGYSVSREKKESFPLTVTSAQKNPTAFYLCATSSLGHSNQPQHFGDGTRLSIL.

The CDR3 nucleotides read TGCGCCAGCAGTGAGGACAGGGGGCCTTACACTGAAGCTTTCTTT. Protein product: CASSEDRGPYTEAFF. V usage is TRBV10-1 and J usage is TRBJ1-1; 10 nucleotides agree with TRBD1. This CDR3 is 15 amino acids long. Unmatched junction bases numbered 3, after V lost 2 bases and J lost 3 bases. Germline V gene lookup returns CDR1 WNHNN and CDR2 SYGVQD (reference sequence).

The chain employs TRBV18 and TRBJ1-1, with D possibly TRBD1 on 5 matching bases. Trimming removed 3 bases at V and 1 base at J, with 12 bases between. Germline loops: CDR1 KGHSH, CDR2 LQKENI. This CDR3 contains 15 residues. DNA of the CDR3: TGTGCCAGCTCACCCCCGGGACTTTCGAACACTGAAGCTTTCTTT. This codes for CASSPPGLSNTEAFF.

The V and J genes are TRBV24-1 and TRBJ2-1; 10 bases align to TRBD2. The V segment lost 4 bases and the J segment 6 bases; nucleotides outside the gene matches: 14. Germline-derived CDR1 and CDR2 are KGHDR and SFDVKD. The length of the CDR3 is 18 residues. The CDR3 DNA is TGTGCCACCAGTGACCCCTCATACCCGAGCGGGGGGGCCAATGAGCAGTTCTTC. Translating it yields CATSDPSYPSGGANEQFF.

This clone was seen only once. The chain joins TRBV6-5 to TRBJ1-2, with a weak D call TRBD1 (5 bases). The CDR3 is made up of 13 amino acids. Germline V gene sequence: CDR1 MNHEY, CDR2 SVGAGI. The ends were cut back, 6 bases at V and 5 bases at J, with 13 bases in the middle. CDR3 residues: CASSPLDSYGYTF. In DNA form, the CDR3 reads TGTGCCAGCAGCCCCCTCGACAGTTATGGCTACACCTTC.

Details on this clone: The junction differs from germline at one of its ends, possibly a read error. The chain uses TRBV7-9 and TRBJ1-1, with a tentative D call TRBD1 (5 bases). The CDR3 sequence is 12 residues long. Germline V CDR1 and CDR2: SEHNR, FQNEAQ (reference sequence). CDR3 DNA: TGTGCCAGCAGATTAGATAGGGGCGAAGCTTTCTTT. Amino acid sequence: CASRLDRGEAFF. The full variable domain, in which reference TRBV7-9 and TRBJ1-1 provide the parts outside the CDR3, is DTGVSQNPRHKITKRGQNVTFRCDPISEHNRLYWYRQTLGQGPEFLTYFQNEAQLEKSRLLSDRFSAERPKGSFSTLEIQRTEQGDSAMYLCASRLDRGEAFFGQGTRLTVV.

CDR3 in DNA: TGCGCCAGCAGCTTGGAGGGGGGGAATGAAAAACTGTTTTTT. This encodes CASSLEGGNEKLFF. The chain has TRBV5-1 and TRBJ1-4; possibly TRBD1 for D (6 bases). The CDR3 is made up of 14 amino acids. From germline, CDR1 is SGHRS and CDR2 YFSETQ. With 0 bases removed from V and 5 bases from J, the gap between germline ends came to 8 bases.

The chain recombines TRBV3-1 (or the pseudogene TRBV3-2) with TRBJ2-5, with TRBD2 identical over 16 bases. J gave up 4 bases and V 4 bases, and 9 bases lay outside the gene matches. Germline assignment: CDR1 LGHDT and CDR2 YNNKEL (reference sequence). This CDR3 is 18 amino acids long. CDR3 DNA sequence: TGTGCCAGCAGCCCCCTGCCGGGACTAGCGGGGGGGGGAGAGACCCAGTACTTC. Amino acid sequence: CASSPLPGLAGGGETQYF.

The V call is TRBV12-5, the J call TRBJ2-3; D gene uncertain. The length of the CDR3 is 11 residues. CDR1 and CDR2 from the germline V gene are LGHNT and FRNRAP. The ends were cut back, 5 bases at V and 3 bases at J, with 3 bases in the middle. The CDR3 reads CASGETDTQYF. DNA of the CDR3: TGTGCTAGTGGTGAGACAGATACGCAGTATTTT.

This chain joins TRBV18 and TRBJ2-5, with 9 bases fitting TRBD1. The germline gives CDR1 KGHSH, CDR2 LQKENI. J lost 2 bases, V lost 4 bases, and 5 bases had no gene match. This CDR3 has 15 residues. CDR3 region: CASSLDRGLQETQYF. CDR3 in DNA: TGTGCCAGCTCACTGGACAGGGGATTGCAAGAGACCCAGTACTTC.

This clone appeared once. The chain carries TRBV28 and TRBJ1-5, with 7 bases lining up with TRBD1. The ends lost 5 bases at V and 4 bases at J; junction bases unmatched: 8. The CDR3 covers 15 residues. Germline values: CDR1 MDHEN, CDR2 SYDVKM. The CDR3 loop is CASSPWTGTNQPQHF. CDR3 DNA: TGTGCCAGCAGTCCCTGGACAGGTACGAATCAGCCCCAGCATTTT. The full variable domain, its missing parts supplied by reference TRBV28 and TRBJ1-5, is DVKVTQSSRYLVKRTGEKVFLECVQDMDHENMFWYRQDPGLGLRLIYFSYDVKMKEKGDIPEGYSVSREKKERFSLILESASTNQTSMYLCASSPWTGTNQPQHFGDGTRLSIL.

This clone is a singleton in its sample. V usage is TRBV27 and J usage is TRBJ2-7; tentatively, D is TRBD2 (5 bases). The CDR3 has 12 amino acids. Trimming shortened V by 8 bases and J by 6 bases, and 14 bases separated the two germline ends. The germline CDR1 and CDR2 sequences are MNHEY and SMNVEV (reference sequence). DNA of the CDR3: TGTGCCAGCGGAAAACTAGGGTCCGAGCAGTACGTC. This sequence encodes CASGKLGSEQYV.

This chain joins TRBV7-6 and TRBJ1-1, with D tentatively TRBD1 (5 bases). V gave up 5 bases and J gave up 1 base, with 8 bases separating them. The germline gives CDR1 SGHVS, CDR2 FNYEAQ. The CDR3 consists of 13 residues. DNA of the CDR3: TGTGCCAGCAGCCCCACAGGGAACACTGAAGCTTTCTTT. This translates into CASSPTGNTEAFF.